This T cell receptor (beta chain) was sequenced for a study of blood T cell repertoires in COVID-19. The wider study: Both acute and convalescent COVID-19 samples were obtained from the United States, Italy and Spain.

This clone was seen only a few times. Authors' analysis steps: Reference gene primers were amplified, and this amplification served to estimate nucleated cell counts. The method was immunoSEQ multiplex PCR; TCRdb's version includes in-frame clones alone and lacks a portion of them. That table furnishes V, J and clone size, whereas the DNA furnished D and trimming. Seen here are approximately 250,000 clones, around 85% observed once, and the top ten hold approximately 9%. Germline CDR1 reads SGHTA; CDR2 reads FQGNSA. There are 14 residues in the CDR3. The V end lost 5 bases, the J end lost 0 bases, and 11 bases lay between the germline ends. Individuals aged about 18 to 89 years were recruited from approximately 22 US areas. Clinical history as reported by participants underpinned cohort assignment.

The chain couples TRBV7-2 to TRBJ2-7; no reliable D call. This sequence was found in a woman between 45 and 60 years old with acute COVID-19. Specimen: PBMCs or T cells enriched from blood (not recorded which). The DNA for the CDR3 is TGTGCCAGCAGCCCACGACTGACCTCCTACGAGCAGTACTTC. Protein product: CASSPRLTSYEQYF.